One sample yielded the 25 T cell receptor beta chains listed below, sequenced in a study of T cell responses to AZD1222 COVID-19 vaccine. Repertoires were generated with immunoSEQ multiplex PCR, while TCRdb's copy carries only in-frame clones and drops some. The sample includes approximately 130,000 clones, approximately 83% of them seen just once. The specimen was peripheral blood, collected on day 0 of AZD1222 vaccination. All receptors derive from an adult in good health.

DNA of the CDR3: TGTGCCAGCAGCTTCTCAGACCAAGAGACCCAGTACTTC. This translates into CASSFSDQETQYF. The J gene is TRBJ2-5, the V gene TRBV11-2; no clear D gene. The V gene lost 3 bases and the J gene lost 0 bases, with 5 bases spanning the gap. This CDR3 is 13 amino acids long. CDR1 and CDR2 (germline): SGHAT, FQNNGV.

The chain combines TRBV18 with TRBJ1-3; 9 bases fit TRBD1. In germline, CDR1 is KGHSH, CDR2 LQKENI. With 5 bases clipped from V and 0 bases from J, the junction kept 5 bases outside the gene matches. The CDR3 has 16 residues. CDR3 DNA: TGTGCCAGCTCAACAGGGACAGGGAACTCTGGAAACACCATATATTTT. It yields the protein CASSTGTGNSGNTIYF.

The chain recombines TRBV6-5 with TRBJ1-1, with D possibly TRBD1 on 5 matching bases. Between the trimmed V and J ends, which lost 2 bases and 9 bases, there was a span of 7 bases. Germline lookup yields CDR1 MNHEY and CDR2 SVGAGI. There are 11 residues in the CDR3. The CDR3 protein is CASSYAGKAFF. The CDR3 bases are TGTGCCAGCAGTTACGCAGGGAAAGCTTTCTTT.

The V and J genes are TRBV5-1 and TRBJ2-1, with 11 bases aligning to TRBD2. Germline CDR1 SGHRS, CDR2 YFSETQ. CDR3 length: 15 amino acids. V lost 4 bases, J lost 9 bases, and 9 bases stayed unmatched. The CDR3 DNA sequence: TGCGCCAGCAGCCACTCGACTAGCGGGGAGGGTGAGCAGTTCTTC. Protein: CASSHSTSGEGEQFF.

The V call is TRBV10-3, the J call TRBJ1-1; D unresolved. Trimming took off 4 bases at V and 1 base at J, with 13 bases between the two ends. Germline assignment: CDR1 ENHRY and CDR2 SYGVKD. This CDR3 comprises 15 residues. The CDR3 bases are TGTGCCATCAGTGTGGGAGGCCTAGGGAACACTGAAGCTTTCTTT. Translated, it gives CAISVGGLGNTEAFF.

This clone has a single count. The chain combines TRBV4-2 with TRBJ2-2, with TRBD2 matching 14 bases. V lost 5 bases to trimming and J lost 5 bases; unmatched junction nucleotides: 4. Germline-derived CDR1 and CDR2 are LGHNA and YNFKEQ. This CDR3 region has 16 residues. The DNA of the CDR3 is TGTGCCAGCAGCGCGGGACTAGCGGGGGAAACCGGGGAGCTGTTTTTT. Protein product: CASSAGLAGETGELFF.

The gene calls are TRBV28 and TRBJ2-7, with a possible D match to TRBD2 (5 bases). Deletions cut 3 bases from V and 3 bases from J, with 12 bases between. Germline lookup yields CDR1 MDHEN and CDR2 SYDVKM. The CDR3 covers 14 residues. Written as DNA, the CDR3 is TGTGCCAGCAGTTTTGTGGGCGCGGGCTACGAGCAGTACTTC. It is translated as CASSFVGAGYEQYF.

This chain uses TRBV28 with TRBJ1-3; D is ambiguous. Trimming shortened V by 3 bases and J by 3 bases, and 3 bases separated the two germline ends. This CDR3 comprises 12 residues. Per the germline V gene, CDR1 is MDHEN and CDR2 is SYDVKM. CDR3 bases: TGTGCCAGCAGTTTTTATGGAAACACCATATATTTT. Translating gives CASSFYGNTIYF. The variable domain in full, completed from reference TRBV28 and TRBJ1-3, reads DVKVTQSSRYLVKRTGEKVFLECVQDMDHENMFWYRQDPGLGLRLIYFSYDVKMKEKGDIPEGYSVSREKKERFSLILESASTNQTSMYLCASSFYGNTIYFGEGSWLTVV.

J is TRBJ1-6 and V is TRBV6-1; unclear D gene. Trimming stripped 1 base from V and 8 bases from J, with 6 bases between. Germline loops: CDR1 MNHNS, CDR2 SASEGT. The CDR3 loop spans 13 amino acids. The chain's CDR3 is CASSEVEDSPLHF. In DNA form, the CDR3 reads TGTGCCAGCAGTGAAGTGGAGGATTCACCCCTCCACTTT.

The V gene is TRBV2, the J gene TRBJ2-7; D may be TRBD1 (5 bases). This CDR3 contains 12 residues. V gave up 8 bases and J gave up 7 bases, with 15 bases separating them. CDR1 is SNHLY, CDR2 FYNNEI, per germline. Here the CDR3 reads CASLGPDKEQYF. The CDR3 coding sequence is TGTGCCAGCCTTGGTCCGGACAAAGAGCAGTACTTC.

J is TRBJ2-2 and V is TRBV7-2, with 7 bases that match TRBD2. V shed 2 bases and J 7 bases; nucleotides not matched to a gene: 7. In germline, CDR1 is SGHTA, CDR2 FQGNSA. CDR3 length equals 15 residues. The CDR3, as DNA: TGTGCCAGCAGCTTAATTTGGGGGGGAAACGGGGAGCTGTTTTTT. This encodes CASSLIWGGNGELFF.

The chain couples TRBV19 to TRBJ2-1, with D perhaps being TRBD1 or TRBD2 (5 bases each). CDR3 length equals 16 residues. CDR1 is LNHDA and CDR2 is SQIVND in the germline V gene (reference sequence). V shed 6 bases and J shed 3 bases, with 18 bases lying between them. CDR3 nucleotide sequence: TGTGCCAGTAGCGGGGCAGCCCAAACACACTACAATGAGCAGTTCTTC. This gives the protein CASSGAAQTHYNEQFF. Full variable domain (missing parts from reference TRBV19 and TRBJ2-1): DGGITQSPKYLFRKEGQNVTLSCEQNLNHDAMYWYRQDPGQGLRLIYYSQIVNDFQKGDIAEGYSVSREKKESFPLTVTSAQKNPTAFYLCASSGAAQTHYNEQFFGPGTRLTVL.

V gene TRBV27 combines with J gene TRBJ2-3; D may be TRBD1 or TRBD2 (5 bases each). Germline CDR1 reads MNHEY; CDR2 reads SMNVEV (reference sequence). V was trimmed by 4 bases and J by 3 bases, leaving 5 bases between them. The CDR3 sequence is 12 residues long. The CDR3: CASSWGTDTQYF. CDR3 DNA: TGTGCCAGCAGTTGGGGGACAGATACGCAGTATTTT.

CDR3 in DNA: TGCGCCAGCAGCTTGATATCCGGGCACGAGCAGTACTTC. This sequence encodes CASSLISGHEQYF. J is TRBJ2-7 and V is TRBV5-1; D is undetermined. The CDR3 consists of 13 residues. The V gene lost 1 base and the J gene lost 5 bases, with 10 bases spanning the gap. In germline, CDR1 is SGHRS, CDR2 YFSETQ.

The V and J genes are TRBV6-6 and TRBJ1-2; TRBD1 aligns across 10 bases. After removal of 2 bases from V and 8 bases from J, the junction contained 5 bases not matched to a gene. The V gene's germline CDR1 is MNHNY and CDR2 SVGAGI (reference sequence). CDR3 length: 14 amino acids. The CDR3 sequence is CASSYRQGAGGYTF. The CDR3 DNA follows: TGTGCCAGCAGTTACCGACAGGGGGCAGGGGGCTACACCTTC.

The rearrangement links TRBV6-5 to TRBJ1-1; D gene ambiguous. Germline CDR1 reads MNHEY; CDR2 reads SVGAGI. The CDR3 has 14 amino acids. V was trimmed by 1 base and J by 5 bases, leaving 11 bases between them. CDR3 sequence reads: CASSYYSGVTEAFF. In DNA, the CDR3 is TGTGCCAGCAGTTACTATTCCGGCGTGACTGAAGCTTTCTTT.

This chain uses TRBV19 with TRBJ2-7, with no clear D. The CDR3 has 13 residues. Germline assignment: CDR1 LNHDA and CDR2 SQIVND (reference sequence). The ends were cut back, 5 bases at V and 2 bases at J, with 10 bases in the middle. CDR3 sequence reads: CASSLQETYEQYF. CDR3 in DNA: TGTGCCAGTAGTCTGCAAGAGACCTACGAGCAGTACTTC.

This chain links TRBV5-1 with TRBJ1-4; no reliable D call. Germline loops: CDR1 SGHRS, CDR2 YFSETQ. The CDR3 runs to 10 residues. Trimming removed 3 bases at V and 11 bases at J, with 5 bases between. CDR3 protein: CASSCVKLFF. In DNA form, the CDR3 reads TGCGCCAGCAGCTGTGTTAAACTGTTTTTT.

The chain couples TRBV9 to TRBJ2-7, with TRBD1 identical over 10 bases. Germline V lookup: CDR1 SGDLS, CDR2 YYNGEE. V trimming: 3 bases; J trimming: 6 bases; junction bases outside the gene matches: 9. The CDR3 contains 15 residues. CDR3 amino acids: CASSATGQGELEQYF. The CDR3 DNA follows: TGTGCCAGCAGCGCAACCGGACAGGGGGAACTCGAGCAGTACTTC.

CDR3 sequence reads: CASSPAGGSSYEQYF. CDR3 sequence (DNA): TGTGCCAGCTCACCCGCGGGGGGGAGCTCCTACGAGCAGTACTTC. V and J are TRBV18 and TRBJ2-7, with 9 nucleotides matching TRBD2. Germline trimming cut 3 bases from V and 0 bases from J; bases unmatched to any gene: 3. Germline V gene lookup returns CDR1 KGHSH and CDR2 LQKENI. There are 15 residues in the CDR3.

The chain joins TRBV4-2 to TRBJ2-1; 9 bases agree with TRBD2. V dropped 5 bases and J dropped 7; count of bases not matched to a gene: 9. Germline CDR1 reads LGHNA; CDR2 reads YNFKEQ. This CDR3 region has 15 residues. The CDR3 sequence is CASSSYAGGPNEQFF. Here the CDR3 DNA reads TGTGCCAGCAGCTCTTACGCGGGGGGGCCAAATGAGCAGTTCTTC.

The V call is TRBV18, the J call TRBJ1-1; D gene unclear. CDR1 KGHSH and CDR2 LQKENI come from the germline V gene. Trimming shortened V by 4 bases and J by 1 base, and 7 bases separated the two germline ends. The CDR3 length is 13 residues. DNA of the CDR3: TGTGCCAGCTCACAGGTAGCGAACACTGAAGCTTTCTTT. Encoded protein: CASSQVANTEAFF.

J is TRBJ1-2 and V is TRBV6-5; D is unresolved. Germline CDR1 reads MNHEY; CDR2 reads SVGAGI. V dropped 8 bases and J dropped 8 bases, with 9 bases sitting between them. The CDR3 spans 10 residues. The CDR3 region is CASEANGYTF. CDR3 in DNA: TGTGCCAGCGAGGCTAACGGCTACACCTTC.

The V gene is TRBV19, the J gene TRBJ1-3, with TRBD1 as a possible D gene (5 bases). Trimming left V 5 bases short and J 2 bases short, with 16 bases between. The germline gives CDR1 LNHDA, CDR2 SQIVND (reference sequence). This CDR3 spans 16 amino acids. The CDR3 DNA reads TGTGCCAGTAGTGCTTTCAGGGAGTTCCCTGGAAACACCATATATTTT. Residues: CASSAFREFPGNTIYF.

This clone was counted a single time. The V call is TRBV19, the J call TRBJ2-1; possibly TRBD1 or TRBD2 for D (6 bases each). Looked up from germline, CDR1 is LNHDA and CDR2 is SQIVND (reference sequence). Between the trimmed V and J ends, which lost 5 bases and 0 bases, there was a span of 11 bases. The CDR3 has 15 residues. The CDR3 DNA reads TGTGCCAGTAGTCAAGGGGGGAGCTCCTACAATGAGCAGTTCTTC. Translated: CASSQGGSSYNEQFF.